This T cell receptor beta chain was sequenced for a study of T-cell memory formation after mild COVID-19 (dated by TCRdb to about 2021). About the full investigation: Most TCR sequence clusters were specific to one of the two donors. Two young, previously healthy adult volunteers made up the cohort, one male and one female. In a couple of donors, T-cell clones that expanded and contracted after mild COVID-19 were followed by sequencing TCRalpha and TCRbeta repertoires longitudinally.

Overall study outcomes, separate from this receptor: Balanced CD4/CD8 phenotypes were observed for clones contracting from day 15 to 85, whereas a bias towards CD4+ was observed for a second wave of clones expanding from day 15 to 37. The detection of some responding clones in pre-infection memory suggests that pre-existing cross-reactive memory T cells joined the SARS-CoV-2 response. The second-wave clones that peaked on day 37 were not confirmed to be SARS-CoV-2 specific. Contracting CD4+ clones were located mainly in the CM and EM memory subsets, whereas CD8+ clones were found to be enriched in EMRA. Only two mild cases were covered by the study, and larger cohorts that include severe cases with pre-infection samples were considered necessary.

For this clonotype: There is no known antigen for this receptor. Within one base of it there is no much larger clone, and no base qualities were kept.

Sequencer: Illumina NovaSeq 6000. Using 5'RACE with constant-segment primers, TCRalpha and TCRbeta cDNA libraries were constructed, with sample barcodes and unique molecular identifiers added in the process. Trizol reagent was used to extract RNA from every sample. The libraries were amplified in two PCR steps, and the second step added a second sample barcode and Illumina TruSeq adapters. The libraries were sequenced on an Illumina NovaSeq using 2 x 150 bp paired-end reads. Regarding the original processing steps: With migec v1.2.7, reads were demultiplexed and then collapsed into UMI-guided consensus sequences. Using mixcr v2.1.11, UMI consensuses were aligned to TRA and TRB V and J templates and then assembled into clonotypes. A clonotype was counted as expanded or contracted only if both edgeR and NoisET called the change significant, with noise models trained on biological replicates. For edgeR calls, a false discovery rate-adjusted p below 0.01 and a log2 fold-change threshold of 1 were applied. As an exploratory analysis of dynamics, PCA with hierarchical clustering was applied to max-normalized trajectories of the 1000 most abundant clonotypes. The CD4 or CD8 phenotype of responding clones was assigned using the separately sequenced CD4+ and CD8+ repertoires. The public reads were reprocessed in TCRdb via fastp at Q25 and MiXCR, keeping in-frame beta chains. Entries are consolidated by CDR3 protein sequence, retaining the most common genes and DNA. TCRdb assigned the V and J calls; the authors' analysis was not used. This sample holds 400,000 to 500,000 distinct CDR3 sequences; around 20% were observed only once. The top ten clonotypes cover around 9.2% of the sample.

The CDR1 and CDR2 encoded by the germline V gene are SGHTA and FQGTGA. At the junction V is shortened by 0 bases and J by 5 bases, with 8 bases in between. From its cysteine to its phenylalanine, the CDR3 spans 14 amino acids. Only the CDR3 portion is preserved as DNA: 42 bases, with reading frame beginning at the first base. Ficoll-Paque density gradient centrifugation was the method used to isolate PBMCs. This chain joins TRBV7-3 to TRBJ2-1; the best D guess is TRBD2, with 6 bases matching. Source material: PBMCs or a T cell subset sorted from them (not recorded which). The origin of this receptor is an adult woman who had mild COVID-19 (a few samples of this study predate the infection). The sample titles of this study are shuffled in the database, so cell type and time point are left out; the donor was told from shared clones. The CDR3 protein sequence reads: CASSLTGLNNEQFF. The DNA reads as follows: TGTGCCAGCAGCTTAACGGGACTTAACAATGAGCAGTTCTTC.